Below are 13 T cell receptor beta chains sequenced from a single sample in a study of read filtering for tumor transcriptome and immune sequencing. Molecular barcoded adaptors covering alpha/delta and beta/gamma chains were used on about 390 ng RNA. TCRdb fed the reads into MiXCR, producing one record per CDR3 protein. The sample carries about 63,000 distinct CDR3 sequences, approximately 15% recorded once. The sequenced material came from a population of CD138-negative cells sorted from bone marrow. The receptors come from a donor over 35 with multiple myeloma.

In this sample, this clonotype turned up many times. The chain combines TRBV29-1 with TRBJ2-1; D tentatively fits TRBD1 or TRBD2 (6 bases each). Germline values: CDR1 SQVTM, CDR2 ANQGSEA. V lost 6 bases and J 9 bases, leaving 21 bases between the germline ends. CDR3 size: 14 residues. The DNA for the CDR3 is TGCAGCGTGCGGGACCGACAGGCTTTTTCTGAGCAGTTCTTC. Translation gives CSVRDRQAFSEQFF.

This clonotype appeared many times. V and J are TRBV28 and TRBJ1-2; D unclear. The CDR3 covers 14 residues. The germline V gene has CDR1 MDHEN and CDR2 SYDVKM. The germline V and J ends were trimmed by 3 bases and 5 bases, with 13 bases remaining between them. The CDR3 protein is CASSFGGSVYGYTF. The CDR3, as DNA: TGTGCCAGCAGTTTTGGAGGGAGCGTTTATGGCTACACCTTC.

This clonotype was counted only a few times. The chain has TRBV5-5 and TRBJ2-5; 8 nucleotides match TRBD2. Germline CDR1 and CDR2: SGHKS and YYEKEE (reference sequence). V shed 4 bases and J 5 bases; nucleotides not matched to a gene: 7. This CDR3 has 14 amino acids. The CDR3 sequence: CASSVREGKETQYF. CDR3 DNA sequence: TGTGCCAGCAGCGTCCGGGAGGGGAAGGAGACCCAGTACTTC.

There are a few counts of this clonotype. The V and J genes are TRBV29-1 and TRBJ2-7; possibly TRBD1 for D (5 bases). Germline V lookup: CDR1 SQVTM, CDR2 ANQGSEA. The CDR3 runs to 14 residues. Trimming stripped 0 bases from V and 9 bases from J, with 18 bases between. The CDR3: CSVEEGLTPPGQYF. The CDR3 DNA is TGCAGCGTTGAAGAGGGGCTGACACCTCCAGGGCAGTACTTC.

There are many counts of this clonotype. The chain uses TRBV12-3 or TRBV12-4 and TRBJ2-1, with 13 nucleotides matching TRBD2. The CDR3 consists of 13 residues. Trimming removed 5 bases from V and 15 bases from J; junction bases left unmatched: 7. Written as DNA, the CDR3 is TGTGCCAGCAGTACGACTAGCGGGAGGTTCCCGTTCTTC. Translation gives CASSTTSGRFPFF.

Comment on this clonotype: A clone one base away is much larger, so this may be a read error. This rearrangement joins TRBV11-1 to TRBJ1-1; D gene unclear. V gave up 8 bases and J gave up 1 base, with 17 bases separating them. Germline V lookup: CDR1 SGHAT, CDR2 FQDESV (reference sequence). The CDR3 loop spans 15 amino acids. Here the CDR3 reads CASGHSGGRNTEAFF. The CDR3 DNA is TGTGCCAGCGGCCATTCCGGAGGGAGGAACACTGAAGCTTTCTTT. Complete variable domain (other parts from reference TRBV11-1 and TRBJ1-1): EAEVAQSPRYKITEKSQAVAFWCDPISGHATLYWYRQILGQGPELLVQFQDESVVDDSQLPKDRFSAERLKGVDSTLKIQPAELGDSAMYLCASGHSGGRNTEAFFGQGTRLTVV.

A word on this clonotype: A much more abundant neighbour one base away suggests this may be a read error. V gene TRBV27 combines with J gene TRBJ1-5; D is possibly TRBD1 (6 bases). Germline CDR1 MNHEY, CDR2 SMNVEV (reference sequence). The CDR3 extends over 16 amino acids. Trimming pared 4 bases from V and 1 base from J, leaving 14 bases between. CDR3 bases: TGTGCCAGCAGTTCACGGCGACAGGAAAGCAATCAGCCCCAGCATTTT. It encodes CASSSRRQESNQPQHF.

This clonotype was counted between two and nine times. The J gene is TRBJ2-7, the V gene TRBV18; 8 bases fit TRBD1. The CDR3 sequence is 13 residues long. The germline CDR1 and CDR2 sequences are KGHSH and LQKENI. V shed 7 bases and J 4 bases; nucleotides not matched to a gene: 6. The CDR3 DNA follows: TGTGCCAGCTGCGATGACAGGGGTTACGAGCAGTACTTC. Protein sequence: CASCDDRGYEQYF.

The DNA for the CDR3 is TGCAGTGCTCCTCTGGGTGCCATAGTCGGGAGGTCAGATACGCAGTATTTT. As protein: CSAPLGAIVGRSDTQYF. The J gene is TRBJ2-3, the V gene TRBV20-1, with TRBD2 matching 7 bases. CDR3 length: 17 amino acids. CDR1 is DFQATT and CDR2 is SNEGSKA in the germline V gene (reference sequence). J gave up 4 bases and V 5 bases, and 18 bases lay outside the gene matches.

There are many counts of this clonotype. The chain is built from TRBV5-1 and TRBJ2-1, with 14 bases identical to TRBD2. Trimming removed 4 bases from V and 9 bases from J; junction bases left unmatched: 6. The germline gives CDR1 SGHRS, CDR2 YFSETQ. CDR3 length: 15 residues. CDR3 amino acids: CASSVGLAGVSEQFF. In DNA, the CDR3 is TGCGCCAGCAGCGTGGGACTAGCGGGAGTAAGTGAGCAGTTCTTC.

The chain combines TRBV6-2 or TRBV6-3 with TRBJ2-7; tentatively, D is TRBD1 (6 bases). CDR3 size: 17 residues. The V gene's germline CDR1 is MNHEY and CDR2 SVGEGT. V was clipped by 2 bases and J by 0 bases, with 17 bases between them. In DNA form, the CDR3 reads TGTGCCAGCAGTTACGATCCGGGACAACCAAGCTCCTACGAGCAGTACTTC. This gives the protein CASSYDPGQPSSYEQYF.

Regarding this clonotype: This clone may be a read error of a much larger clone one base away. CDR3 loop: CASSSRPGPAGVGNEQFF. Here the CDR3 DNA reads TGTGCCAGCAGCTCCAGACCCGGACCAGCGGGAGTTGGTAATGAGCAGTTCTTC. The rearrangement uses TRBV7-2 and TRBJ2-1, with 8 positions matching TRBD2. This CDR3 region has 18 residues. Unmatched junction bases numbered 18, after V lost 4 bases and J lost 7 bases. The germline V gene encodes CDR1 SGHTA and CDR2 FQGNSA.

This clonotype was counted at least ten times. J is TRBJ2-5 and V is TRBV7-2; 10 nucleotides agree with TRBD1. The J segment lost 4 bases and the V segment lost 8 bases, leaving 1 base of the junction unmatched. CDR3 length: 12 amino acids. Germline-derived CDR1 and CDR2 are SGHTA and FQGNSA. For the CDR3, the DNA is TGTGCCAGCGGACAGGGGGGAGAGACCCAGTACTTC. Residues: CASGQGGETQYF.